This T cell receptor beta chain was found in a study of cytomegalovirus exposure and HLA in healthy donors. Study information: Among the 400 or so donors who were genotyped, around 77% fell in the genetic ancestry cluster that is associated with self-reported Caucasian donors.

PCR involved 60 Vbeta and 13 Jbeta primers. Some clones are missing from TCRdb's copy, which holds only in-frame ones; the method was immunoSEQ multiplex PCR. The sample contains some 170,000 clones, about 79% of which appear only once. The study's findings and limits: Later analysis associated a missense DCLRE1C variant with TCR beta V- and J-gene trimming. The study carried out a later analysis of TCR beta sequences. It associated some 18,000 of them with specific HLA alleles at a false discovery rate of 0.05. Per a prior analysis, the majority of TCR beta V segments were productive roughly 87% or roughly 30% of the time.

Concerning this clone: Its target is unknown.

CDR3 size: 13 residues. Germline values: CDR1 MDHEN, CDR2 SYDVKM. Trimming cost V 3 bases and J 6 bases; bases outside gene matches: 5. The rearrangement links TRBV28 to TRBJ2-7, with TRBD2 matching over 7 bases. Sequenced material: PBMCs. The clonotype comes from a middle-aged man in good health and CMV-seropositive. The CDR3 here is CASSLVGGAEQYF. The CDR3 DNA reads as TGTGCCAGCAGTTTGGTGGGAGGGGCCGAGCAGTACTTC.